This TCR beta chain was found in a study of graft-versus-host responses after intestinal transplantation. Study as a whole: Anti-thymocyte globulin induction, then tacrolimus and steroids for two to four years, went to all recipients.

Germline V gives CDR1 LNHNV, CDR2 YYDKDF (reference sequence). The CDR3 totals 14 residues. V was cut by 2 bases and J by 1 base, with 9 bases left in between. Assay: immunoSEQ multiplex PCR; the TCRdb copy retains only in-frame clones and omits some. The repertoire consists of about 120,000 clones, with 90% occurring once and the leading ten covering about 0.18%. As concerns this clone: Antigen specificity is unknown.

The sequence was collected from a human donor who received an intestinal transplant. Sample: unstimulated CD4+ T cells sorted from spleen or lymph node cells, taken before intestinal transplant. This chain connects TRBV15 to TRBJ2-7, with D maybe TRBD1 (5 bases). CDR3 region: CATSRQGTSYEQYF. The CDR3 DNA follows: TGTGCCACCAGCAGACAGGGAACATCCTACGAGCAGTACTTC.